This T cell receptor beta chain was obtained from a study of OX40 agonist ivuxolimab in advanced cancers. Study summary: One patient with hepatocellular carcinoma and two with cutaneous melanoma, three in all, had partial responses. Whole-study findings and limits: Expanded clones were, on average, more numerous in CD8+ T cells than in CD4+.

Profiling relied on immunoSEQ multiplex PCR, and the TCRdb table lists in-frame clones only, not all of them. In the table there are some 65,000 clones, around 87% of which are singletons. Concerning this clone itself: The antigen remains undetermined.

The origin of this receptor is an adult with an advanced solid tumor such as melanoma, head and neck, liver or kidney cancer. The specimen comprised CD4+ or CD8+ T cells sorted from blood, sampled in a trial of the OX40 agonist ivuxolimab.

CDR3 nucleotides: TGTGCCAGCAGTTATACAGGGGGCTTGGGCCAAGAGACCCAGTACTTC. It specifies CASSYTGGLGQETQYF. The chain links TRBV6-5 to TRBJ2-5; 9 positions agree with TRBD1. The CDR3 has 16 residues. The junction had 6 bases not matched to a gene; V was cut back by 3 bases and J by 1 base. Germline V gene sequence: CDR1 MNHEY, CDR2 SVGAGI.